The 4 T cell receptor beta chains reported below all come from one sample, sequenced in a study of blood T cell repertoires in COVID-19. Profiled with immunoSEQ multiplex PCR; TCRdb holds only in-frame clones, not every one. Here the sample spans more than 250,000 clones, more than 70% being singletons. The sample taken for sequencing was PBMCs or T cells enriched from blood (not recorded which). Receptors were obtained from a woman younger than 45 who had recovered from COVID-19.

This chain joins TRBV11-2 and TRBJ2-7; D is unresolved. The CDR3 runs to 14 residues. CDR1 SGHAT and CDR2 FQNNGV come from the germline V gene. V lost 4 bases and J 0 bases, leaving 10 bases between the germline ends. The CDR3 DNA reads TGTGCCAGCAGCTATGCGACTGACTCCTACGAGCAGTACTTC. As protein: CASSYATDSYEQYF. Complete variable domain (other parts from reference TRBV11-2 and TRBJ2-7): EAGVAQSPRYKIIEKRQSVAFWCNPISGHATLYWYQQILGQGPKLLIQFQNNGVVDDSQLPKDRFSAERLKGVDSTLKIQPAKLEDSAVYLCASSYATDSYEQYFGPGTRLTVT.

J is TRBJ1-2 and V is TRBV28; tentative D call: TRBD1 (6 bases). CDR3 length: 13 amino acids. Germline lookup yields CDR1 MDHEN and CDR2 SYDVKM. Deletions cut 5 bases from V and 1 base from J, with 8 bases between. The CDR3, as DNA: TGTGCCAGCAGTAGACAGGTTAACTATGGCTACACCTTC. Its protein is CASSRQVNYGYTF.

This chain connects TRBV4-1 to TRBJ1-3; D call uncertain. The CDR3 contains 16 residues. Germline V gene lookup returns CDR1 MGHRA and CDR2 YSYEKL. Trimming left V 0 bases short and J 8 bases short, with 17 bases between. CDR3 in DNA: TGCGCCAGCAGCCAAGATCGCGGGCCCCGGCGGGACACCATATATTTT. Translating it yields CASSQDRGPRRDTIYF.

The chain has TRBV4-3 and TRBJ1-1; D unresolved. Germline V gene data show CDR1 as LGHNA and CDR2 as YSLEER. The CDR3 has 13 amino acids. Deletions cut 1 base from V and 9 bases from J, with 12 bases between. In nucleotides, the CDR3 is TGCGCCAGCAGCCAAGGCGCCAGGCAGAAAGCTTTCTTT. Translation gives CASSQGARQKAFF.